Below, 20 T cell receptor beta chains from the same sample are listed, as sequenced in a study of CD8+ T cells in alopecia areata. Treatment specified: oral pan-JAK inhibitor, 5-10 mg twice daily. Once RNA had been extracted, it was reverse transcribed into cDNA to act as the sequencing template. Profiling relied on immunoSEQ multiplex PCR, and the TCRdb table lists in-frame clones only, not all of them. This sample has 150,000 to 200,000 clones; around 60% occur once, and the top ten carry about 1.3%. Sample: CD4+ T cells sorted from blood, taken around week 50, from a patient treated with tofacitinib. These receptors originate from a human donor with alopecia areata.

This chain connects TRBV29-1 to TRBJ1-4; D might be TRBD1 (5 bases). Between the trimmed V and J ends, which lost 5 bases and 6 bases, there was a span of 10 bases. Looked up from germline, CDR1 is SQVTM and CDR2 is ANQGSEA. The CDR3 consists of 12 residues. CDR3: CSVRGVDEKLFF. CDR3 sequence (DNA): TGCAGCGTTCGGGGGGTTGATGAAAAACTGTTTTTT.

This clone has a count of ten or more. The chain carries TRBV30 and TRBJ1-5; 8 bases line up with TRBD1. There are 13 residues in the CDR3. Trimming cost V 3 bases and J 7 bases; bases outside gene matches: 5. Germline V gene sequence: CDR1 GTSNPN, CDR2 SVGIG (reference sequence). The CDR3 DNA sequence: TGTGCCTGGAGCACAGGGGGGGACCAGCCCCAGCATTTT. It translates to CAWSTGGDQPQHF.

The chain has TRBV5-1 and TRBJ2-2, with 7 bases identical to TRBD1. V trimming: 0 bases; J trimming: 6 bases; junction bases outside the gene matches: 5. Per germline, CDR1 SGHRS and CDR2 YFSETQ. This CDR3 contains 15 residues. CDR3 nucleotide sequence: TGCGCCAGCAGCTTGGCCGGGACAGTCTCCGGGGAGCTGTTTTTT. This gives the protein CASSLAGTVSGELFF.

This sequence joins TRBV11-2 and TRBJ2-3; TRBD2 aligns across 7 bases. V lost 6 bases and J lost 1; bases outside the gene matches: 1. The germline V gene encodes CDR1 SGHAT and CDR2 FQNNGV. The CDR3 is 13 residues long. CDR3 residues: CASSGGGTDTQYF. Written as DNA, the CDR3 is TGTGCCAGCAGTGGGGGGGGCACAGATACGCAGTATTTT.

The genes are TRBV7-2 and TRBJ2-5; D not certain. Germline CDR1 and CDR2: SGHTA and FQGNSA. The CDR3 extends over 13 amino acids. V was cut by 1 base and J by 4 bases, with 7 bases left in between. CDR3 residues: CASSLGVIETQYF. The CDR3 nucleotides read TGTGCCAGCAGCTTAGGGGTTATAGAGACCCAGTACTTC.

This clone was found a few times. This sample also contains other DNA sequences that code for the same CDR3. V and J are TRBV29-1 and TRBJ1-1, with 7 nucleotides matching TRBD1. V gave up 2 bases and J gave up 2 bases; unmatched junction bases: 2. From germline, CDR1 is SQVTM and CDR2 ANQGSEA. The CDR3 totals 13 residues. CDR3: CSVERQGNTEAFF. Here the CDR3 DNA reads TGCAGCGTTGAAAGACAGGGTAACACTGAAGCTTTCTTT.

This chain uses TRBV7-2 with TRBJ2-5, with 9 positions matching TRBD2. CDR3 length: 16 residues. V lost 3 bases, J lost 3 bases, and 8 bases stayed unmatched. CDR1 and CDR2 from the germline V gene are SGHTA and FQGNSA. The CDR3, as DNA: TGTGCCAGCAGCTTCGGTAGCGGGGGAGTAAAAGAGACCCAGTACTTC. Amino acid sequence: CASSFGSGGVKETQYF.

The gene calls are TRBV7-3 and TRBJ2-5; the D gene is possibly TRBD1 (8 bases). CDR1 and CDR2 (germline): SGHTA, FQGTGA. Trimming took off 1 base at V and 5 bases at J, with 17 bases between the two ends. The CDR3 loop spans 16 amino acids. Written as DNA, the CDR3 is TGTGCCAGCAGCTTAAGGGCCGACAGGGGAGGGGAGACCCAGTACTTC. The encoded protein is CASSLRADRGGETQYF.

The genes are TRBV30 and TRBJ1-1; TRBD1 agrees at 7 bases. The CDR3 spans 13 residues. V trimming: 3 bases; J trimming: 6 bases; junction bases outside the gene matches: 7. CDR1 and CDR2 from the germline V gene are GTSNPN and SVGIG (reference sequence). The CDR3 region is CAWRRQGWSEAFF. CDR3 in DNA: TGTGCCTGGAGACGACAGGGATGGTCTGAAGCTTTCTTT.

The J gene is TRBJ1-2, the V gene TRBV29-1; tentatively, D is TRBD1 (5 bases). With 4 bases removed from V and 6 bases from J, the gap between germline ends came to 9 bases. The CDR3 is made up of 11 amino acids. Germline V gene sequence: CDR1 SQVTM, CDR2 ANQGSEA. This chain's CDR3 is CSVGRGDGYTF. DNA of the CDR3: TGCAGCGTTGGAAGGGGCGATGGCTACACCTTC.

This sequence joins TRBV14 and TRBJ2-1; D may be TRBD2 (5 bases). The V gene lost 3 bases and the J gene lost 7 bases, with 19 bases spanning the gap. Germline CDR1 is SGHDN and CDR2 is FVKESK. The CDR3 has 16 amino acids. CDR3 nucleotides: TGTGCCAGCAGCCACCAAGGCGCTTCGGGGAGAAATGAGCAGTTCTTC. Translated, it gives CASSHQGASGRNEQFF.

The chain carries TRBV11-2 and TRBJ2-2; D is unclear. CDR1 and CDR2 from the germline V gene are SGHAT and FQNNGV. The CDR3 contains 13 residues. V lost 1 base, J lost 6 bases, and 6 bases lay in between. This chain's CDR3 is CASSLVLAGELFF. The CDR3 DNA sequence: TGTGCCAGCAGCTTAGTGCTAGCCGGGGAGCTGTTTTTT. Full variable domain (missing parts from reference TRBV11-2 and TRBJ2-2): EAGVAQSPRYKIIEKRQSVAFWCNPISGHATLYWYQQILGQGPKLLIQFQNNGVVDDSQLPKDRFSAERLKGVDSTLKIQPAKLEDSAVYLCASSLVLAGELFFGEGSRLTVL.

V gene TRBV30 combines with J gene TRBJ1-1, with unresolved D. V was trimmed by 1 base and J by 0 bases, leaving 6 bases between them. The CDR3 totals 13 residues. Germline V gene data show CDR1 as GTSNPN and CDR2 as SVGIG (reference sequence). CDR3 DNA sequence: TGTGCCTGGAGTGGGCGGATGAACACTGAAGCTTTCTTT. It codes for CAWSGRMNTEAFF.

The CDR3 nucleotides are TGCAGCGTTGCGATGGGATTAGGGGAAAAACTGTTTTTT. This translates into CSVAMGLGEKLFF. The chain carries TRBV29-1 and TRBJ1-4; D is unclear. Germline CDR1 and CDR2: SQVTM and ANQGSEA. There are 13 residues in the CDR3. The ends were cut back, 4 bases at V and 8 bases at J, with 14 bases in the middle.

The chain carries TRBV29-1 and TRBJ2-7; D not certain. Trimming cost V 7 bases and J 0 bases, with 4 bases left between them. The CDR3 spans 10 residues. Germline lookup yields CDR1 SQVTM and CDR2 ANQGSEA. The CDR3 loop is CSALSYEQYF. As DNA, the CDR3 is TGCAGCGCTCTCTCCTACGAGCAGTACTTC.

This clone was seen once. The rearrangement joins TRBV5-4 to TRBJ1-2; possibly TRBD1 for D (6 bases). Trimming shortened V by 4 bases and J by 6 bases, and 19 bases separated the two germline ends. Germline CDR1 SGHNT, CDR2 YYREEE (reference sequence). The CDR3 runs to 15 residues. CDR3 sequence reads: CASSPLRGAVDGYTF. For the CDR3, the DNA is TGTGCCAGCAGCCCTCTGCGGGGGGCGGTTGATGGCTACACCTTC. The full variable domain, in which reference TRBV5-4 and TRBJ1-2 provide the parts outside the CDR3, is ETGVTQSPTHLIKTRGQQVTLRCSSQSGHNTVSWYQQALGQGPQFIFQYYREEENGRGNFPPRFSGLQFPNYSSELNVNALELDDSALYLCASSPLRGAVDGYTFGSGTRLTVV.

This clone was seen a few times. This sequence joins TRBV28 and TRBJ1-1, with a weak D call TRBD1 (5 bases). The CDR3 is 14 amino acids. CDR1 is MDHEN and CDR2 is SYDVKM in the germline V gene. Trimming stripped 8 bases from V and 0 bases from J, with 13 bases between. CDR3 in amino acids: CASALGALNTEAFF. The CDR3 nucleotides read TGTGCCAGCGCTCTAGGGGCTTTGAACACTGAAGCTTTCTTT.

This clone has just a few counts. The chain couples TRBV29-1 to TRBJ2-3; D is perhaps TRBD1 (5 bases). Trimming took 7 bases from V and 0 from J, leaving 11 bases between them. The CDR3 totals 13 residues. Germline V lookup: CDR1 SQVTM, CDR2 ANQGSEA. CDR3 residues: CSGRVISTDTQYF. The DNA of the CDR3 is TGCAGCGGCAGGGTAATAAGCACAGATACGCAGTATTTT.

The rearrangement joins TRBV5-1 to TRBJ2-5; the D gene could be TRBD1 or TRBD2 (6 bases each). Trimming took 2 bases from V and 2 from J, leaving 13 bases between them. The germline gives CDR1 SGHRS, CDR2 YFSETQ. The CDR3 totals 15 residues. The CDR3 loop is CASSLGGLRQETQYF. The CDR3, as DNA: TGCGCCAGCAGCTTAGGGGGGCTGAGACAAGAGACCCAGTACTTC. Filled out from reference TRBV5-1 and TRBJ2-5, the complete variable domain reads KAGVTQTPRYLIKTRGQQVTLSCSPISGHRSVSWYQQTPGQGLQFLFEYFSETQRNKGNFPGRFSGRQFSNSRSEMNVSTLELGDSALYLCASSLGGLRQETQYFGPGTRLLVL.

This clone appeared a few times. J is TRBJ2-3 and V is TRBV5-1, with 9 bases matching TRBD1. The CDR3 is 16 residues long. Trimming took 4 bases from V and 1 from J; bases not matched to a gene: 7. Germline CDR1 and CDR2: SGHRS and YFSETQ. The CDR3 is CASSQGTGPGTDTQYF. The CDR3 nucleotides read TGCGCCAGCAGCCAAGGGACAGGGCCAGGCACAGATACGCAGTATTTT.